These 16 T cell receptor beta chains came from one sample sequenced in a study of CD4+ T cells in melanoma. TCRdb's copy holds only in-frame clones and misses some; the assay was immunoSEQ multiplex PCR. The data hold roughly 52,000 clones, with 55% to 75% observed a single time. The material sequenced was tumor tissue. The receptors originated from a human donor with melanoma.

This chain connects TRBV2 to TRBJ2-1; 11 positions match TRBD2. This CDR3 has 15 residues. The germline V gene encodes CDR1 SNHLY and CDR2 FYNNEI. With 8 bases clipped from V and 0 bases from J, the junction kept 3 bases outside the gene matches. The CDR3 region has the DNA TGTGCCAGCTTTAGCGGGGGGGCCTCCTACAATGAGCAGTTCTTC. This encodes CASFSGGASYNEQFF.

V gene TRBV5-1 combines with J gene TRBJ2-1; 9 bases agree with TRBD1. CDR1 and CDR2 (germline): SGHRS, YFSETQ. CDR3 length: 19 amino acids. The ends lost 4 bases at V and 0 bases at J; junction bases unmatched: 14. The CDR3 loop reads CASSITAFGTGSSYNEQFF. The DNA of the CDR3 is TGCGCCAGCAGCATCACTGCCTTCGGGACAGGGAGCTCCTACAATGAGCAGTTCTTC.

The chain couples TRBV18 to TRBJ1-1; 8 positions agree with TRBD1. The CDR3 is 14 residues long. J lost 2 bases, V lost 3 bases, and 2 bases had no gene match. The germline CDR1 and CDR2 sequences are KGHSH and LQKENI. CDR3 nucleotides: TGTGCCAGCTCACCGGGACAGGCTAACACTGAAGCTTTCTTT. As protein: CASSPGQANTEAFF.

This chain uses TRBV5-1 with TRBJ2-2, with 8 nucleotides matching TRBD1. The CDR3 totals 15 residues. After removal of 6 bases from V and 5 bases from J, the junction contained 9 bases not matched to a gene. Germline V gene data show CDR1 as SGHRS and CDR2 as YFSETQ. This chain's CDR3 is CASKEQGGPTGELFF. In DNA, the CDR3 is TGCGCCAGCAAAGAACAGGGGGGCCCTACCGGGGAGCTGTTTTTT.

This clone was observed a handful of times. The chain recombines TRBV7-9 with TRBJ2-1, with TRBD2 identical over 9 bases. The CDR3 loop spans 16 amino acids. The trim removed 7 bases at V and 5 bases at J, leaving 12 bases unmatched. Germline V gives CDR1 SEHNR, CDR2 FQNEAQ (reference sequence). CDR3: CASTGEAGGPHNEQFF. In DNA form, the CDR3 reads TGTGCCAGCACCGGGGAGGCGGGGGGGCCCCACAATGAGCAGTTCTTC.

The chain couples TRBV27 to TRBJ2-1, with 13 bases aligning to TRBD2. The CDR3 covers 13 residues. The junction had 8 bases not matched to a gene; V was cut back by 7 bases and J by 14 bases. The V gene's germline CDR1 is MNHEY and CDR2 SMNVEV (reference sequence). This CDR3 is CASKELAGGPEFF. The CDR3 bases are TGTGCCAGCAAAGAACTAGCGGGGGGGCCAGAGTTCTTC.

This clone has just a few counts. DNA of the CDR3: TGTGCCAGCAGTAGGGGTTTCACAGATACGCAGTATTTT. This translates into CASSRGFTDTQYF. This sequence joins TRBV6-5 and TRBJ2-3, with a weak D call TRBD1 (5 bases). Trimming cost V 5 bases and J 2 bases, with 8 bases left between them. This CDR3 contains 13 residues. CDR1 is MNHEY, CDR2 SVGAGI, per germline.

The genes are TRBV9 and TRBJ2-5, with 8 bases lining up with TRBD1. Germline CDR1 is SGDLS and CDR2 is YYNGEE. After removal of 3 bases from V and 5 bases from J, the junction contained 12 bases not matched to a gene. This CDR3 comprises 16 residues. The CDR3 DNA follows: TGTGCCAGCAGCGCGTCCCCCCGGACAGGGTCGGAGACCCAGTACTTC. Translated, it gives CASSASPRTGSETQYF. Complete variable domain (other parts from reference TRBV9 and TRBJ2-5): DSGVTQTPKHLITATGQRVTLRCSPRSGDLSVYWYQQSLDQGLQFLIQYYNGEERAKGNILERFSAQQFPDLHSELNLSSLELGDSALYFCASSASPRTGSETQYFGPGTRLLVL.

The genes are TRBV7-3 and TRBJ2-1; TRBD2 might be the D (6 bases). Germline loops: CDR1 SGHTA, CDR2 FQGTGA. CDR3 length equals 13 residues. Deletions cut 2 bases from V and 7 bases from J, with 9 bases between. The CDR3 DNA reads TGTGCCAGCAGCTTAGGGGGGATAAATGAGCAGTTCTTC. Its translation: CASSLGGINEQFF.

This clone was observed once. The chain is built from TRBV7-9 and TRBJ2-3; 9 nucleotides line up with TRBD1. In germline, CDR1 is SEHNR, CDR2 FQNEAQ (reference sequence). This CDR3 is 15 amino acids long. V dropped 5 bases and J dropped 0; count of bases not matched to a gene: 3. CDR3 coding DNA: TGTGCCAGCAGCGTGACAGGGGGGAGCACAGATACGCAGTATTTT. Protein sequence: CASSVTGGSTDTQYF.

V and J are TRBV10-1 and TRBJ1-1; TRBD1 aligns across 7 bases. This CDR3 has 15 residues. V lost 8 bases to trimming and J lost 0 bases; unmatched junction nucleotides: 9. Germline V lookup: CDR1 WNHNN, CDR2 SYGVQD (reference sequence). CDR3 region: CASQRDSLMNTEAFF. CDR3 DNA: TGCGCCAGCCAAAGGGACAGCCTAATGAACACTGAAGCTTTCTTT.

The count of this clone is one. The V gene is TRBV7-3, the J gene TRBJ2-7; perhaps TRBD1 as D (5 bases). V lost 1 base, J lost 5 bases, and 15 bases lay in between. This CDR3 region has 15 residues. CDR1 is SGHTA, CDR2 FQGTGA, per germline. CDR3 nucleotide sequence: TGTGCCAGCAGCTTAAAGGGGAATTCTGGGGACGAGCAGTACTTC. This encodes CASSLKGNSGDEQYF.

This chain uses TRBV5-8 with TRBJ1-5; the D is unclear. The germline V and J ends were trimmed by 4 bases and 1 base, with 6 bases remaining between them. Germline values: CDR1 SGHTS, CDR2 YDEGEE. The CDR3 runs 13 residues. The CDR3 DNA follows: TGTGCCAGCAGCCCGGACAGCAATCAGCCCCAGCATTTT. Protein sequence: CASSPDSNQPQHF.

The chain couples TRBV11-3 to TRBJ2-5; tentatively, D is TRBD1 (6 bases). This CDR3 contains 13 residues. V was cut by 5 bases and J by 4 bases, with 11 bases left in between. Germline V gene sequence: CDR1 SGHNT, CDR2 YENEEA. The CDR3 DNA reads TGTGCCAGCAGCCAAACACAGGGAGAGACCCAGTACTTC. Translation: CASSQTQGETQYF.

The V call is TRBV7-6, the J call TRBJ2-3; TRBD2 is a possible D gene (6 bases). V gave up 1 base and J gave up 2 bases, with 16 bases separating them. The CDR3 length is 17 residues. Per the germline V gene, CDR1 is SGHVS and CDR2 is FNYEAQ. CDR3 coding DNA: TGTGCCAGCAGCTTAGAGGAGGGCTCAGGCTTCACAGATACGCAGTATTTT. Protein product: CASSLEEGSGFTDTQYF.

This sequence joins TRBV5-5 and TRBJ2-7, with 9 bases that match TRBD1. V shed 4 bases, J shed 7 bases, and the junction held 6 bases outside the gene matches. CDR3 size: 13 residues. CDR1 is SGHKS and CDR2 is YYEKEE in the germline V gene (reference sequence). The CDR3 here is CASSRTGVGEQYF. CDR3 DNA sequence: TGTGCCAGCAGCCGGACAGGGGTGGGTGAGCAGTACTTC.